The TCR beta chain described here comes from a study of blood T cell repertoires in COVID-19. Study information: Donors in the United States, Italy and Spain gave samples during acute or convalescent COVID-19.

Produced via immunoSEQ multiplex PCR; TCRdb's table is partial and in-frame only. This sample has around 200,000 clones; over 80% occur once, and the top ten carry about 7%. The Seattle patients, enrolled during active infection, were followed longitudinally. Germline V gene data show CDR1 as KGHSH and CDR2 as LQKENI. Trimming shortened V by 3 bases and J by 5 bases, and 8 bases separated the two germline ends. The CDR3 spans 12 residues. The chain carries TRBV18 and TRBJ2-7, with unresolved D. What was sequenced was peripheral blood. This sequence originates from a woman between 35 and 50 years old with COVID-19, enrolled during active disease. CDR3 DNA sequence: TGTGCCAGCTCACCGGCGGTGAACGAGCAGTACTTC. Translation: CASSPAVNEQYF.